This T cell receptor beta chain was sequenced in a study of identical twins (dated by TCRdb to 2016 to 2017). For the wider study: To test whether fetal clonotypes persist, the study used deep sequencing on TCR alpha and beta repertoires from monozygotic twins, unrelated adults of various ages, and cord blood. To rule out contamination, the twin experiments were replicated at different times with different library preparation protocols.

Study-wide conclusions, independent of this receptor: Because the same donors could not be followed over many years, the conclusions relied on cross-sectional statistical analysis. A weaker excess of twin sharing was found in beta out-of-frame sequences because the signal-to-noise ratio was lowered by fewer shared sequences. Zero-insertion analyses could be partly confounded by invariant T cells such as MAIT and iNKT, though diverse VJ usage argued against such confounding for most clonotypes. Compared with coincidental sharing between unrelated individuals, an excess of low generation-probability sequences was observed among out-of-frame TCR alpha sequences shared between twins. Out-of-frame TCR alpha sharing in monozygotic twins was systematically underestimated by recombination models, whereas sharing between unrelated individuals was in agreement with the recombination models. Fewer insertions were carried by abundant cord blood beta clonotypes, a similar but weaker trend appeared in young adult naive repertoires, and no such trend appeared in memory repertoires.

On this clonotype: The target of this receptor is not known. No clone much larger than this one lies a single base away; base qualities are absent.

The receptor library was made with 5' RACE. Sequenced on an Illumina HiSeq 2000. Template switching added a universal primer binding site, and the final cDNA carried a unique molecular identifier that allowed TCR cDNA molecules to be counted accurately. Specific primers in the conserved constant-segment region were used to synthesize first-strand cDNA for the TCR alpha and beta chains. To control for contamination, every cDNA library was double barcoded, receiving both a SMART-Mk sample barcode and Illumina barcodes. TruSeq adapter sequences along with Illumina sample barcodes were introduced in two successive PCR steps. TCR alpha and beta cDNA libraries were sequenced on the Illumina HiSeq platform with custom primers. The authors' pipeline ran thus. MiGEC was used to process raw reads and extract unique molecular identifiers, and MiXCR was used to find CDR3 positions. Recombination models were inferred per individual with the repgenHMM and IGoR tools using an EM algorithm. The tcR package in R was used for shared clonotype analysis, with sharing normalized by the product of cloneset sizes. To study raw recombination without the effects of thymic and clonal selection, out-of-frame nonproductive sequences were analyzed. TCRdb trimmed the raw reads at Q25, called clones with MiXCR and kept productive beta chains. CDR3 protein duplicates are merged, each entry listing the most common genes and DNA. The authors' filters were not applied to this entry. The sample has about 900,000 distinct CDR3 sequences on record, 12% of them singletons. Under 2% of the sample is taken by the ten largest.

Every donor in the study was a healthy Caucasian. The twin cohort consisted of three pairs of female monozygotic twins, all aged roughly 18 to 29 years. Peripheral blood mononuclear cells were used as the source from which RNA for TCR libraries was isolated. Deletion took 4 bases off V and 0 bases off J, with a span of 21 bases between the germline ends. The CDR3 measures 18 amino acids from cysteine to phenylalanine. CDR3 DNA is the only sequence kept; it has 54 bases, read in frame from the first base. Per the germline V gene, SGDLS is the CDR1 and YYNGEE is the CDR2. The data also belong to a second study, concerning yellow fever vaccine responses in identical twins. The second publication reports: According to the authors, in identical twins the way T cells responded to vaccination appeared partly convergent and partly personalized. Focusing on identical twins, the study followed the T cell clones that responded to the vaccine, and did so with precision.

The specimen sequenced was PBMCs. This receptor was obtained from a woman aged 18-29 years in good health. The sequence links TRBV9 to TRBJ2-3, and the D gene may be TRBD2, 6 bases matching. The DNA sequence follows: TGTGCCAGCAGCCCCTTGGTTGGGGGGACGGGAAGCACAGATACGCAGTATTTT. This yields the protein CASSPLVGGTGSTDTQYF.